The rows below give T cell receptor beta chains drawn from one sample of a study of T cell repertoires in cytomegalovirus infection. A single record per CDR3 protein comes from TCRdb applying MiXCR to the reads. The sample has about 890,000 distinct CDR3 sequences, more than 25% seen once. For these receptors, no antigen is known. This sample comprised cultured CD8+ T cells from PBMCs, obtained from culture after CMV antigen stimulation. The receptors derive from a human donor in good health (CMV status not recorded). Some clones in this sample may be carry-over from other donors' samples. Each CDR3 is given with its conserved first and last residue. Each record gives: clone size, D gene, J gene, V gene, CDR3 protein, CDR3 DNA. The D gene is left open where the match is weak. Some rows have no size entry. The others give once, few or many, or a class for an expanded clone.

few,-,TRBJ2-2,TRBV10-3,CAISESKTSSAGELFF,TGTGCCATCAGTGAGTCGAAAACTTCAAGCGCCGGGGAGCTGTTTTTT
few,-,TRBJ2-1,TRBV24-1,CATEGEGLGEQFF,TGTGCCACCGAGGGAGAGGGGCTCGGTGAGCAGTTCTTC
few,-,TRBJ2-1,TRBV7-9,CASSRPRFTHNEQFF,TGTGCCAGCAGCCGCCCCCGATTTACCCACAATGAGCAGTTCTTC
-,TRBD1,TRBJ1-5,TRBV27,CASSINRGDQPQHF,TGTGCCAGCAGTATCAACAGGGGTGATCAGCCCCAGCATTTT
once,-,TRBJ2-5,TRBV28,CASRPSPDKRETQYF,TGTGCCAGCAGGCCGTCTCCGGACAAGAGGGAGACCCAGTACTTC
-,-,TRBJ1-3,TRBV4-1,CASSLGGFGNTIYF,TGCGCCAGCAGCCTCGGGGGTTTTGGAAACACCATATATTTT
-,-,TRBJ2-5,TRBV6-2/TRBV6-3,CASSEFLAGETQYF,TGTGCCAGCAGTGAATTCCTAGCCGGAGAGACCCAGTACTTC
few,TRBD1,TRBJ2-5,TRBV7-9,CASSLEGQGFGETQYF,TGTGCCAGCAGCTTAGAGGGACAGGGGTTCGGAGAGACCCAGTACTTC
few,TRBD2,TRBJ2-5,TRBV7-6,CASSLERGLETQYF,TGTGCCAGCAGCTTAGAGCGGGGACTGGAGACCCAGTACTTC
-,-,TRBJ1-5,TRBV19,CASSAYNSNQPQHF,TGTGCCAGTAGTGCCTACAATAGCAATCAGCCCCAGCATTTT
few,-,TRBJ2-2,TRBV5-6,CASSLSGAWLGADTGELFF,TGTGCCAGCAGCTTGTCAGGGGCCTGGTTAGGGGCCGACACCGGGGAGCTGTTTTTT
few,-,TRBJ1-2,TRBV4-3,CASSQDLDSGYTF,TGCGCCAGCAGCCAAGATTTGGACAGTGGCTACACCTTC
-,-,TRBJ2-2,TRBV5-5,CASSGGRGLYTGELFF,TGTGCCAGCAGCGGGGGCAGGGGTCTGTACACCGGGGAGCTGTTTTTT
-,-,TRBJ2-1,TRBV7-6,CASSLAWGGAAYNEQFF,TGTGCCAGCAGCTTAGCATGGGGGGGGGCAGCCTACAATGAGCAGTTCTTC
-,-,TRBJ2-1,TRBV20-1,CSARDLEREAYNEQFF,TGCAGTGCTAGAGATCTGGAACGCGAGGCCTACAATGAGCAGTTCTTC
-,-,TRBJ1-1,TRBV7-9,CASRGMNTEAFF,TGTGCCAGCCGGGGCATGAACACTGAAGCTTTCTTT
many,-,TRBJ1-5,TRBV6-5,CASSYGVNQPQHF,TGTGCCAGCAGTTACGGGGTGAATCAGCCCCAGCATTTT
-,-,TRBJ2-5,TRBV3-1,CASSPPPGRQETQYF,TGTGCCAGCAGCCCCCCCCCTGGCAGACAAGAGACCCAGTACTTC
few,-,TRBJ2-6,TRBV7-6,CASSSEPYSGANVLTF,TGTGCCAGCAGCTCCGAACCCTACTCTGGGGCCAACGTCCTGACTTTC
-,-,TRBJ2-2,TRBV7-6,CASRSGRGLPGELFF,TGTGCCAGCAGGTCCGGGCGAGGGTTACCCGGGGAGCTGTTTTTT
many,-,TRBJ1-2,TRBV7-6,CASSLDLLGAYGYTF,TGTGCCAGCAGCTTAGACCTACTAGGGGCCTATGGCTACACCTTC
-,TRBD2,TRBJ2-3,TRBV6-1,CASSEPLAGVADAQYF,TGTGCCAGCAGTGAACCTCTAGCGGGGGTAGCAGATGCGCAGTATTTT
-,-,TRBJ1-1,TRBV11-3,CASSLAIHTEAFF,TGTGCCAGCAGCTTAGCCATACACACTGAAGCTTTCTTT
-,-,TRBJ2-5,TRBV12-3/TRBV12-4,CASSFLLPQISDQYF,TGTGCCAGCAGTTTCCTACTCCCCCAGATCAGTGACCAGTACTTC
-,TRBD1,TRBJ1-2,TRBV7-6,CASSLGQGGANYGYTF,TGTGCCAGCAGCTTAGGCCAGGGGGGAGCTAACTATGGCTACACCTTC
-,-,TRBJ2-2,TRBV6-2/TRBV6-3,CASSFVLQEELFF,TGTGCCAGCAGTTTTGTCCTACAAGAGGAGCTGTTTTTT
-,TRBD1,TRBJ2-2,TRBV7-6,CASSLLVGTVNTGELFF,TGTGCCAGCAGCTTACTGGTGGGGACAGTGAACACCGGGGAGCTGTTTTTT
-,-,TRBJ1-6,TRBV9,CASSVVDVASPLHF,TGTGCCAGCAGCGTAGTGGACGTAGCATCACCCCTCCACTTT
-,-,TRBJ1-5,TRBV7-9,CASSAPGQNQPQHF,TGTGCCAGCAGCGCACCTGGACAGAATCAGCCCCAGCATTTT
once,-,TRBJ1-4,TRBV4-2,CASSQASLATNEKLFF,TGTGCCAGCAGCCAAGCCTCCCTGGCAACTAATGAAAAACTGTTTTTT
-,-,TRBJ1-6,TRBV7-6,CASSFVSEGTGSPLHF,TGTGCCAGCAGCTTTGTCTCCGAGGGGACCGGGTCACCCCTCCACTTT